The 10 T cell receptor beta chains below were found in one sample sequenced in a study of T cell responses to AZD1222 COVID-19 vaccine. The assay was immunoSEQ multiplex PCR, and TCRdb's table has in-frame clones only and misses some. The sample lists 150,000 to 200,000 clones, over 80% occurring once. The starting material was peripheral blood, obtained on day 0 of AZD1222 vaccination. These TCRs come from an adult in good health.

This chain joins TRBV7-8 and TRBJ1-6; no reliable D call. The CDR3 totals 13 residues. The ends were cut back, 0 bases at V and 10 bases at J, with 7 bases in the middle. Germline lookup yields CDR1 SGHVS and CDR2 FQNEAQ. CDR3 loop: CASSLARGSPLHF. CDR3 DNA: TGTGCCAGCAGCTTAGCACGGGGATCACCCCTCCACTTT. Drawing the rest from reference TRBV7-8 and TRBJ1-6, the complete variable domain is GAGVSQSPRYKVAKRGQDVALRCDPISGHVSLFWYQQALGQGPEFLTYFQNEAQLDKSGLPSDRFFAERPEGSVSTLKIQRTQQEDSAVYLCASSLARGSPLHFGNGTRLTVT.

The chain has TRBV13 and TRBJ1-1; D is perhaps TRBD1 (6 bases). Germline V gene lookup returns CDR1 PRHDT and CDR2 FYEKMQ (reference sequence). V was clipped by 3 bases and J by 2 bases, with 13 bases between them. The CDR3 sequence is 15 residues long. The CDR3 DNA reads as TGTGCCAGCAGCTTGGCCGGGACACTTAACACTGAAGCTTTCTTT. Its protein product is CASSLAGTLNTEAFF.

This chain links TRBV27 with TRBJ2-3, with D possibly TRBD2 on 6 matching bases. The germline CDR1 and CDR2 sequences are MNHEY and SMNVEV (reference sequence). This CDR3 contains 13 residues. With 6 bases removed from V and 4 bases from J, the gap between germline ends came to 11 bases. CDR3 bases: TGTGCCAGCAGCCGTGGACTATCAGATACGCAGTATTTT. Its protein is CASSRGLSDTQYF.

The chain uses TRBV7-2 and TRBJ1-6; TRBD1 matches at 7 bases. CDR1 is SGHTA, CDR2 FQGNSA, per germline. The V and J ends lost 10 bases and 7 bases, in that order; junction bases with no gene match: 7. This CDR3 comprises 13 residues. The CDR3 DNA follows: TGTGCCACCCGGGGACAGCCAAATTCACCCCTCCACTTT. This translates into CATRGQPNSPLHF.

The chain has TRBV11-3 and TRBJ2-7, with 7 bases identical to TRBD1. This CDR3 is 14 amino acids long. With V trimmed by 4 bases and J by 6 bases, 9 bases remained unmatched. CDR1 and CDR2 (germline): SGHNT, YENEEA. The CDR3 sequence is CASSSRQGEGEQYF. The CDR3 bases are TGTGCCAGCAGCTCAAGACAGGGTGAGGGCGAGCAGTACTTC.

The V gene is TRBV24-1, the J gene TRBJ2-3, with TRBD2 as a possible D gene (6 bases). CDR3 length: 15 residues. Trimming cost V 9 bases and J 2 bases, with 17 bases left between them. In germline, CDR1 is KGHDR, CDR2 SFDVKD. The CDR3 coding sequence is TGTGCCACCTCTCTTAGGCGGGGATTCACAGATACGCAGTATTTT. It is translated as CATSLRRGFTDTQYF.

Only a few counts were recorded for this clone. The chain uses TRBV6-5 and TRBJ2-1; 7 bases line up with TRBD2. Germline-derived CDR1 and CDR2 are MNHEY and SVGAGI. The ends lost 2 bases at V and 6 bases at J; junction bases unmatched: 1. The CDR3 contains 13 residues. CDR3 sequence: CASSYREGNEQFF. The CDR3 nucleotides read TGTGCCAGCAGTTACAGGGAGGGCAATGAGCAGTTCTTC.

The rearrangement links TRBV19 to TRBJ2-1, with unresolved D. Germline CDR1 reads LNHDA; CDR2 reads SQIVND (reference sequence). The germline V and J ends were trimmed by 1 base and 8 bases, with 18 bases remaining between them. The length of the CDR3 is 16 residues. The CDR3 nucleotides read TGTGCCAGTAGTATAGTCCCCGGCGTAGTCTTAGATGAGCAGTTCTTC. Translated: CASSIVPGVVLDEQFF.

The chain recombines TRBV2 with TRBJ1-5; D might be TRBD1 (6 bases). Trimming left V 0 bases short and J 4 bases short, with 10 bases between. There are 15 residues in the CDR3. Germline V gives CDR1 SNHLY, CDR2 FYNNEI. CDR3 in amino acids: CASSEAQGRNQPQHF. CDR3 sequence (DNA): TGTGCCAGCAGTGAAGCGCAGGGGCGGAATCAGCCCCAGCATTTT. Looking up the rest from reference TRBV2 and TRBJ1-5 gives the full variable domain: EPEVTQTPSHQVTQMGQEVILRCVPISNHLYFYWYRQILGQKVEFLVSFYNNEISEKSEIFDDQFSVERPDGSNFTLKIRSTKLEDSAMYFCASSEAQGRNQPQHFGDGTRLSIL.

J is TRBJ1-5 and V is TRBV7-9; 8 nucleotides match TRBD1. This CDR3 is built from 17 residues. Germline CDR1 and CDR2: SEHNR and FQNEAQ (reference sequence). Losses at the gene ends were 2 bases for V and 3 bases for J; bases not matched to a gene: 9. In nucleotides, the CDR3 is TGTGCCAGCAGCTTATCCTCGCAGGGGGCCTTCAATCAGCCCCAGCATTTT. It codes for CASSLSSQGAFNQPQHF.